This TCR beta chain was obtained from a study of early T cells in non-severe SARS-CoV-2 infection. About the research overall: Chains stayed unpaired after sequencing of bulk RNA from unsorted whole blood.

Researchers tagged individual cDNA molecules with unique molecular identifiers. From the 5' RACE reads, TCRdb called clonotypes with MiXCR, one entry per CDR3 protein. Here the sample spans 70,000 to 90,000 distinct CDR3 sequences, more than 9% being singletons. V was cut by 0 bases and J by 2 bases, with 6 bases left in between. This CDR3 is built from 14 residues. Germline CDR1 is SGHTA and CDR2 is FQGNSA. This rearrangement joins TRBV7-2 to TRBJ2-3, with D unclear. Source: whole blood, taken at baseline. The clonotype originates from an adult who was a healthcare worker with PCR-confirmed SARS-CoV-2 infection or an uninfected control (not recorded which). The CDR3 coding sequence is TGTGCCAGCAGCTTAGCGGGCGCCACAGATACGCAGTATTTT. This sequence encodes CASSLAGATDTQYF.